A single sample is the source of the 32 T cell receptor beta chains below, sequenced in a study of blood T cell repertoires in COVID-19 (TCRdb year 2020). The library was produced with the immunoSEQ multiplex PCR assay. What TCRdb holds here is the immuneACCESS table cut down to in-frame rearrangements. Part of the clones is not present; checked against another copy, under half of the missing clones reflect an unresolved V gene, and the others are unexplained. This sample lists about 200,000 clones; 84% were detected once. The ten top clones hold around 21% of the sample. Sequencing was done on a sample of peripheral blood. Receptors originate from a human donor in a cohort sampled during active COVID-19.

The chain couples TRBV20-1 to TRBJ1-6; D is perhaps TRBD1 (5 bases). Looked up from germline, CDR1 is DFQATT and CDR2 is SNEGSKA (reference sequence). The V gene lost 3 bases and the J gene lost 10 bases, with 16 bases spanning the gap. The CDR3 loop spans 14 amino acids. The CDR3 reads CSASSGLGASPLHF. In nucleotides, the CDR3 is TGCAGTGCTAGTTCGGGACTAGGAGCCTCACCCCTCCACTTT.

The CDR3 protein is CSVEGGLARPTDTQYF. CDR3 sequence (DNA): TGCAGCGTTGAAGGCGGTCTAGCGAGGCCCACAGATACGCAGTATTTT. The gene calls are TRBV29-1 and TRBJ2-3, with D maybe TRBD2 (6 bases). This CDR3 is built from 16 residues. Germline V gene data show CDR1 as SQVTM and CDR2 as ANQGSEA. Trimming removed 1 base at V and 2 bases at J, with 16 bases between.

This chain uses TRBV19 with TRBJ2-3; D is ambiguous. CDR1 and CDR2 (germline): LNHDA, SQIVND (reference sequence). The CDR3 is 13 residues long. Trimming took 7 bases from V and 0 from J, leaving 8 bases between them. The CDR3 sequence: CASTPESTDTQYF. In DNA form, the CDR3 reads TGTGCCAGTACCCCTGAGAGCACAGATACGCAGTATTTT.

This clone came up once. The V gene is TRBV6-2 or TRBV6-3, the J gene TRBJ2-7, with D unresolved. CDR3 size: 15 residues. V was clipped by 4 bases and J by 4 bases, with 17 bases between them. Germline values: CDR1 MNHEY, CDR2 SVGEGT. The CDR3 DNA reads as TGTGCCAGCAGTTCACTCGGTCAGAGACTTTACGAGCAGTACTTC. As protein: CASSSLGQRLYEQYF.

The genes are TRBV30 and TRBJ1-5; D is perhaps TRBD1 (5 bases). The CDR3 is 13 amino acids. The V end lost 3 bases, the J end lost 7 bases, and 13 bases lay between the germline ends. Germline V gives CDR1 GTSNPN, CDR2 SVGIG (reference sequence). Here the CDR3 reads CAWSARVEQPQHF. The DNA of the CDR3 is TGTGCCTGGAGCGCCAGGGTGGAACAGCCCCAGCATTTT.

This sequence joins TRBV3-1 (or the pseudogene TRBV3-2) and TRBJ1-2, with D perhaps matching TRBD1 (5 bases). The CDR3 runs to 14 residues. The germline V gene has CDR1 LGHDT and CDR2 YNNKEL (reference sequence). V was clipped by 0 bases and J by 8 bases, with 13 bases between them. The CDR3 nucleotides read TGTGCCAGCAGCCAAGACAGGGAGGTCGGGGGCTACACCTTC. Translating gives CASSQDREVGGYTF.

The chain employs TRBV6-1 and TRBJ1-2, with 8 bases fitting TRBD1. Germline V gene sequence: CDR1 MNHNS, CDR2 SASEGT. The CDR3 length is 15 residues. V trimming: 0 bases; J trimming: 8 bases; junction bases outside the gene matches: 8. The CDR3 bases are TGTGCCAGCAGTGAAGCGCTTCAGGGGGCGGGAGGCTACACCTTC. Encoded protein: CASSEALQGAGGYTF.

The chain has TRBV28 and TRBJ2-7; D is possibly TRBD1 (5 bases). Trimming stripped 4 bases from V and 3 bases from J, with 19 bases between. This CDR3 is 16 amino acids long. CDR1 and CDR2 (germline): MDHEN, SYDVKM. Written as DNA, the CDR3 is TGTGCCAGCAGTTACCCCTCTGCGGACAAATTCTACGAGCAGTACTTC. The encoded protein is CASSYPSADKFYEQYF.

Concerning this clone: An end of the junction differs from the germline gene, which may be a read error. The V call is TRBV5-1, the J call TRBJ1-2, with D possibly TRBD1 on 5 matching bases. CDR1 SGHRS and CDR2 YFSETQ come from the germline V gene. This CDR3 comprises 14 residues. The CDR3 coding sequence is TGCGCCAGCAGCTTGGGGAGTAGACAGTCAAAGAACAGCTTC. Its protein is CASSLGSRQSKNSF.

The CDR3 protein is CASSEWARLSNIQYF. Written as DNA, the CDR3 is TGTGCCAGCAGTGAATGGGCACGTCTTTCAAACATTCAGTACTTC. The chain couples TRBV2 to TRBJ2-4; D not resolved. CDR3 length equals 15 residues. Deletions cut 2 bases from V and 6 bases from J, with 14 bases between. Germline values: CDR1 SNHLY, CDR2 FYNNEI.

This chain links TRBV13 with TRBJ1-2; D is ambiguous. CDR3 length equals 16 residues. CDR1 PRHDT and CDR2 FYEKMQ come from the germline V gene (reference sequence). V shed 3 bases and J shed 2 bases, with 16 bases lying between them. CDR3 residues: CASSFGGGTANYGYTF. The CDR3 bases are TGTGCCAGCAGCTTTGGTGGCGGAACGGCAAACTATGGCTACACCTTC.

This clone counts as medium-sized. In nucleotides, the CDR3 is TGTGCCAGCAGCCCCCCCAGGGCATCCTCCTACAATGAGCAGTTCTTC. Its translation: CASSPPRASSYNEQFF. The chain couples TRBV7-6 to TRBJ2-1; TRBD1 might be the D (5 bases). The CDR3 spans 16 residues. V lost 5 bases and J 0 bases, leaving 14 bases between the germline ends. Germline V CDR1 and CDR2: SGHVS, FNYEAQ.

This clone was found a few times. The chain recombines TRBV5-1 with TRBJ1-5; perhaps TRBD1 as D (6 bases). Germline V gives CDR1 SGHRS, CDR2 YFSETQ. Trimming took off 4 bases at V and 3 bases at J, with 11 bases between the two ends. CDR3 size: 14 residues. CDR3 in amino acids: CASSLQGPNQPQHF. The DNA for the CDR3 is TGCGCCAGCAGCCTACAGGGCCCCAATCAGCCCCAGCATTTT.

The chain joins TRBV19 to TRBJ2-2; 9 bases are a match to TRBD1. V gave up 8 bases and J gave up 6 bases; unmatched junction bases: 10. The CDR3 consists of 15 residues. Germline CDR1 and CDR2: LNHDA and SQIVND (reference sequence). In DNA form, the CDR3 reads TGTGCCAGTTTACCGGGACAGGGTTTTGCCGGGGAGCTGTTTTTT. It yields the protein CASLPGQGFAGELFF.

The chain recombines TRBV24-1 with TRBJ1-4; TRBD1 matches 7 bases. The CDR3 runs 19 residues. V lost 3 bases and J lost 0; bases outside the gene matches: 12. Germline CDR1 KGHDR, CDR2 SFDVKD. CDR3 sequence (DNA): TGTGCCACCAGTGATCCAAGGGGGACAGCGCCTGCAACTAATGAAAAACTGTTTTTT. Protein: CATSDPRGTAPATNEKLFF.

The chain couples TRBV7-6 to TRBJ2-3; 12 bases match TRBD2. Trimming removed 5 bases from V and 6 bases from J; junction bases left unmatched: 3. The CDR3 runs to 14 residues. Germline-derived CDR1 and CDR2 are SGHVS and FNYEAQ. CDR3 nucleotide sequence: TGTGCCAGCAGCCCCACTAGCGGGGGGGATACGCAGTATTTT. Its protein product is CASSPTSGGDTQYF.

The chain carries TRBV9 and TRBJ1-1; D remains ambiguous. Germline values: CDR1 SGDLS, CDR2 YYNGEE. With 0 bases removed from V and 1 base from J, the gap between germline ends came to 16 bases. The CDR3 runs to 17 residues. The CDR3 DNA reads TGTGCCAGCAGCGTAGATTTCGTAGATCTAGGGAACACTGAAGCTTTCTTT. Translating gives CASSVDFVDLGNTEAFF.

This chain joins TRBV6-5 and TRBJ1-4; 8 bases line up with TRBD1. Germline loops: CDR1 MNHEY, CDR2 SVGAGI. The CDR3 runs to 15 residues. J was trimmed by 7 bases and V by 5 bases; bases with no gene match: 9. CDR3 amino acids: CASSQGQAYGEKLFF. CDR3 nucleotide sequence: TGTGCCAGCAGTCAGGGACAGGCTTACGGTGAAAAACTGTTTTTT.

To note about this clone: Distinct nucleotide sequences in the sample also encode this CDR3. This rearrangement joins TRBV18 to TRBJ1-1, with 7 bases identical to TRBD1. Germline V gene data show CDR1 as KGHSH and CDR2 as LQKENI. V trimming: 6 bases; J trimming: 0 bases; junction bases outside the gene matches: 4. The CDR3 runs to 14 residues. For the CDR3, the DNA is TGTGCCAGCTCCCCGGGACAGCTGAACACTGAAGCTTTCTTT. Protein sequence: CASSPGQLNTEAFF. The complete variable domain, with remaining parts taken from reference TRBV18 and TRBJ1-1, reads NAGVMQNPRHLVRRRGQEARLRCSPMKGHSHVYWYRQLPEEGLKFMVYLQKENIIDESGMPKERFSAEFPKEGPSILRIQQVVRGDSAAYFCASSPGQLNTEAFFGQGTRLTVV.

This chain joins TRBV28 and TRBJ1-1, with D unresolved. The CDR3 has 11 residues. V lost 1 base to trimming and J lost 8 bases, with 5 bases between them. Germline CDR1 reads MDHEN; CDR2 reads SYDVKM. CDR3 in amino acids: CASSLSREAFF. CDR3 nucleotide sequence: TGTGCCAGCAGTTTATCCAGGGAAGCTTTCTTT.

V and J are TRBV5-6 and TRBJ2-7; 11 nucleotides line up with TRBD1. From germline, CDR1 is SGHDT and CDR2 YYEEEE. The V gene end was trimmed by 4 bases and the J gene end by 3 bases; junction bases not matched to a gene: 6. The CDR3 totals 15 residues. The CDR3 region has the DNA TGTGCCAGCAGCAATCCGGACAGGGGGCTCTACGAGCAGTACTTC. As protein: CASSNPDRGLYEQYF.

V and J are TRBV2 and TRBJ1-2; TRBD1 might be the D (6 bases). The V end was cut by 7 bases, the J end by 4 bases, with 13 bases between. CDR1 and CDR2 from the germline V gene are SNHLY and FYNNEI. The CDR3 is 13 residues long. The CDR3 here is CASIVGQTYGYTF. The CDR3 nucleotides read TGTGCCAGCATTGTAGGACAGACCTATGGCTACACCTTC.

There are a few counts of this clone. This rearrangement joins TRBV6-5 to TRBJ2-3; D perhaps matches TRBD1 (6 bases). V was shortened by 5 bases and J by 2 bases, with 14 bases between the two germline ends. The germline V gene encodes CDR1 MNHEY and CDR2 SVGAGI. The CDR3 spans 15 residues. The CDR3 loop is CASSPPGHLTDTQYF. The CDR3 DNA follows: TGTGCCAGCAGTCCTCCGGGACACCTCACAGATACGCAGTATTTT.

In DNA, the CDR3 is TGTGCCAGCAGCGCGTCGCAGGGTCGCGGGGAGCTGTTTTTT. Its translation: CASSASQGRGELFF. The chain recombines TRBV9 with TRBJ2-2; D perhaps matches TRBD1 (5 bases). Germline V gene data show CDR1 as SGDLS and CDR2 as YYNGEE. With 3 bases removed from V and 7 bases from J, the gap between germline ends came to 13 bases. The CDR3 totals 14 residues.

V and J are TRBV6-6 and TRBJ1-1, with TRBD1 as a possible D gene (5 bases). The germline V and J ends were trimmed by 2 bases and 3 bases, with 7 bases remaining between them. Germline CDR1 MNHNY, CDR2 SVGAGI (reference sequence). This CDR3 is built from 13 residues. CDR3 loop: CASSYGGDTEAFF. CDR3 nucleotides: TGTGCCAGCAGTTACGGGGGGGACACTGAAGCTTTCTTT.

V usage is TRBV7-2 and J usage is TRBJ2-1; D possibly corresponds to TRBD1 (7 bases). Germline V lookup: CDR1 SGHTA, CDR2 FQGNSA. Trimming cost V 0 bases and J 4 bases, with 16 bases left between them. This CDR3 spans 17 amino acids. As DNA, the CDR3 is TGTGCCAGCAGCTTAGCCAGCCGGGCAGGGGGGTACAATGAGCAGTTCTTC. Translating it yields CASSLASRAGGYNEQFF.

V gene TRBV7-2 combines with J gene TRBJ1-1; D remains unclear. The CDR3 is 14 residues long. V was trimmed by 3 bases and J by 0 bases, leaving 8 bases between them. Germline values: CDR1 SGHTA, CDR2 FQGNSA. This CDR3 reads CASSLFPMNTEAFF. CDR3 DNA sequence: TGTGCCAGCAGCTTGTTCCCAATGAACACTGAAGCTTTCTTT.

The chain couples TRBV7-9 to TRBJ2-6, with 8 nucleotides matching TRBD1. This CDR3 is built from 18 residues. With 5 bases clipped from V and 2 bases from J, the junction kept 11 bases outside the gene matches. CDR1 SEHNR and CDR2 FQNEAQ come from the germline V gene (reference sequence). CDR3 sequence: CASSPVTGVLPGANVLTF. DNA of the CDR3: TGTGCCAGCAGCCCGGTGACAGGGGTCCTACCTGGGGCCAACGTCCTGACTTTC.

This clone occurred a few times. This chain uses TRBV6-5 with TRBJ2-7; possibly TRBD1 for D (6 bases). The CDR3 is 14 residues long. The V and J ends lost 10 bases and 3 bases respectively, with 19 bases between them. Germline V gene sequence: CDR1 MNHEY, CDR2 SVGAGI. The CDR3 DNA follows: TGTGCCACCAAAACGACAGGTAGAAACTACGAGCAGTACTTC. Translated: CATKTTGRNYEQYF.

A single count supports this clone. V and J are TRBV5-1 and TRBJ2-1, with D tentatively TRBD2 (6 bases). Germline assignment: CDR1 SGHRS and CDR2 YFSETQ. Trimming removed 4 bases from V and 6 bases from J, with 14 bases in between. The CDR3 has 14 amino acids. The CDR3 DNA is TGCGCCAGCAGCCGGGGGTCGGCGGGCAATGAGCAGTTCTTC. Its translation is CASSRGSAGNEQFF.

About this clone itself: One junction end does not reproduce the germline sequence, and a read error may be involved. This rearrangement joins TRBV7-7 to TRBJ2-2, with 8 positions matching TRBD1. CDR3 length: 16 amino acids. Germline assignment: CDR1 SSHAT and CDR2 FNYEAQ (reference sequence). CDR3 nucleotide sequence: TGTGCTAGCAGCCCCGCCCGGACAGGGTTGACCGGGGAGCTGTTTTTT. Translation: CASSPARTGLTGELFF.

V is TRBV28 and J is TRBJ2-1, with D unclear. There are 15 residues in the CDR3. Germline loops: CDR1 MDHEN, CDR2 SYDVKM. The V and J ends lost 3 bases and 6 bases respectively, with 15 bases between them. This chain's CDR3 is CASSLVALGSNEQFF. The CDR3 DNA reads as TGTGCCAGCAGTTTGGTAGCCCTTGGATCCAATGAGCAGTTCTTC. The complete variable domain, with remaining parts taken from reference TRBV28 and TRBJ2-1, reads DVKVTQSSRYLVKRTGEKVFLECVQDMDHENMFWYRQDPGLGLRLIYFSYDVKMKEKGDIPEGYSVSREKKERFSLILESASTNQTSMYLCASSLVALGSNEQFFGPGTRLTVL.